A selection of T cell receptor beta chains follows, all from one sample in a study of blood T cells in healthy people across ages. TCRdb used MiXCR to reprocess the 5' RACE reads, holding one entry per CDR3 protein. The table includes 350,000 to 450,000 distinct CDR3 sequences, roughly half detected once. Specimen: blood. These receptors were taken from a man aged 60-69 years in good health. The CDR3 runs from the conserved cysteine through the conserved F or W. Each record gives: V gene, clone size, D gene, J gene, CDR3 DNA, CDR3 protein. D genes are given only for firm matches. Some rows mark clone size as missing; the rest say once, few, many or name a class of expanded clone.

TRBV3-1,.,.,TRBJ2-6,TGTGCCAGCAGCCAATTAGCTGGGGGCTCTGGGGCCAACGTCCTGACTTTC,CASSQLAGGSGANVLTF
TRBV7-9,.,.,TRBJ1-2,TGTGCCAGCAGCTTAGACGCAGGAAAATATGGCTACACCTTC,CASSLDAGKYGYTF
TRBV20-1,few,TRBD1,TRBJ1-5,TGCAGTGCTAGGGACGTTGGGACAGCCAATCAGCCCCAGCATTTT,CSARDVGTANQPQHF
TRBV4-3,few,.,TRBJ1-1,TGCGCCAGCAGCCAAATGAGGGATTCGTGGAACACTGAAGCTTTCTTT,CASSQMRDSWNTEAFF
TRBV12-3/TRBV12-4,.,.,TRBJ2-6,TGTGCCAGCACACCCGACACCGAAGGACTCTCTGGGGCCAACGTCCTGACTTTC,CASTPDTEGLSGANVLTF
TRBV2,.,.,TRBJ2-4,TGTGCCAGCAGTGAACGGCTAGTTTGGTACTTC,CASSERLVWYF
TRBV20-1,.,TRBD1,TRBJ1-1,TGCAGTGCTAGAGGGACAGGGGGAGGCACTGAAGCTTTCTTT,CSARGTGGGTEAFF
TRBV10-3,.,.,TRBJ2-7,TGTGCCATCAGTGAGTGGGGAGGAGGGCAGGGGTCCGAGCAGTACTTC,CAISEWGGGQGSEQYF
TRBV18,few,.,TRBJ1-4,TGTGCCAGCTCACCACCGGCTGCAACTAATGAAAAACTGTTTTTT,CASSPPAATNEKLFF
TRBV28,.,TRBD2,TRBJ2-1,TGTGCCAGCCCGGGGGGGAATGAGCAGTTCTTC,CASPGGNEQFF
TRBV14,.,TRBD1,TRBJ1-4,TGTGCCAGCAGCCGCCTTGGACAGGGGGCTGAAAAACTGTTTTTT,CASSRLGQGAEKLFF
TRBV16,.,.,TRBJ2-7,TGTGCCAGCAGCCAAGAGTTCAGAAACGAGCAGTACTTC,CASSQEFRNEQYF
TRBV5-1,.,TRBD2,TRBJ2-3,TGCGCCAGCAGCCCATACGGACTAGCGTCTAGCACAGATACGCAGTATTTT,CASSPYGLASSTDTQYF
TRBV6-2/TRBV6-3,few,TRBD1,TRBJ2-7,TGTGCCAGTGGGGACAGGGTGCCGTCCTACGAGCAGTACTTC,CASGDRVPSYEQYF
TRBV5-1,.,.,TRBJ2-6,TGCGCCAGCAGCTTGGGAGTGGGTTGGGCTACTGGGGCCAACGTCCTGACTTTC,CASSLGVGWATGANVLTF
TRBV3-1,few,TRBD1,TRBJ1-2,TGTGCCAGCAGCCTGACGGGACAGGGGCCCTATGGCTACACCTTC,CASSLTGQGPYGYTF